The following is a T cell receptor (beta chain) sequence with its context. Its target is not known. The sample belongs to a study of CD8 T cells in Susac syndrome. Reverse transcription used roughly 0.45 to 1 ug RNA and random hexamers. Via MiXCR, TCRdb re-called the immunoSEQ multiplex PCR reads, giving one row per CDR3 protein. The sample consists of fewer than 300,000 distinct CDR3 sequences, 85% of them appearing once. V lost 4 bases and J 8 bases, leaving 8 bases between the germline ends. Germline lookup yields CDR1 MGHDK and CDR2 SYGVNS. The CDR3 spans 12 residues. Study-level results: An acknowledgment was made by the study that its TCR sequencing and HLA analysis involved relatively few individuals.

This TCR was sampled from a human donor with multiple sclerosis. This chain joins TRBV25-1 and TRBJ2-2; the D is unclear. The sample taken for sequencing was CD8+ T cells from PBMCs. CDR3 residues: CASSVALGELFF. Written as DNA, the CDR3 is TGTGCCAGCAGTGTCGCGCTTGGGGAGCTGTTTTTT.